This is a list of T cell receptor beta chains from one sample in a study of blood T cell repertoires in COVID-19. Method: immunoSEQ multiplex PCR; TCRdb's copy keeps in-frame clones and lacks some. The sample comprises under 300,000 clones, about 88% of which are singletons, and around 3% rests with the top ten. The specimen was PBMCs or T cells enriched from blood (not recorded which). The source of these receptors is a woman between 50 and 59 years old who had recovered from COVID-19. CDR3s include the opening cysteine and the closing phenylalanine or tryptophan. The D gene is left open where the match is weak. Some rows have no size entry. The others give once, few or many, or a class for an expanded clone.

abundance: -; d_gene: -; j_gene: TRBJ1-1; v_gene: TRBV19; CDR3aa: CASSIYSMGGAEAFF; CDR3nt: TGTGCCAGTAGTATATACAGTATGGGAGGAGCTGAAGCTTTCTTT
abundance: -; d_gene: -; j_gene: TRBJ1-1; v_gene: TRBV7-3; CDR3aa: CASSFTGNTEAFF; CDR3nt: TGTGCCAGCAGCTTCACAGGTAACACTGAAGCTTTCTTT
abundance: -; d_gene: TRBD2; j_gene: TRBJ2-7; v_gene: TRBV27; CDR3aa: CASSTRTSGTYEQYF; CDR3nt: TGTGCCAGCAGTACCCGGACTAGCGGAACCTACGAGCAGTACTTC
abundance: -; d_gene: -; j_gene: TRBJ1-5; v_gene: TRBV28; CDR3aa: CASSFRGVGNQPQHF; CDR3nt: TGTGCCAGCAGTTTCAGGGGAGTCGGCAATCAGCCCCAGCATTTT
abundance: -; d_gene: TRBD2; j_gene: TRBJ2-3; v_gene: TRBV13; CDR3aa: CASSLAETSGRVDTQYF; CDR3nt: TGTGCCAGCAGCTTAGCGGAGACTAGCGGGAGAGTAGATACGCAGTATTTT
abundance: -; d_gene: -; j_gene: TRBJ2-5; v_gene: TRBV7-6; CDR3aa: CASGLYETQYF; CDR3nt: TGTGCCAGTGGACTCTACGAGACCCAGTACTTC
abundance: -; d_gene: -; j_gene: TRBJ1-5; v_gene: TRBV4-1; CDR3aa: CASSQEETKNQPQHF; CDR3nt: TGCGCCAGCAGCCAAGAAGAGACAAAAAATCAGCCCCAGCATTTT
abundance: -; d_gene: -; j_gene: TRBJ1-5; v_gene: TRBV11-2; CDR3aa: CASSLEGRPQHF; CDR3nt: TGTGCCAGCAGCTTGGAGGGGCGGCCCCAGCATTTT
abundance: -; d_gene: TRBD2; j_gene: TRBJ2-7; v_gene: TRBV27; CDR3aa: CASSFDRGGLAGGLCYEQYF; CDR3nt: TGTGCCAGCAGTTTCGACAGGGGTGGACTAGCGGGAGGTCTTTGCTACGAGCAGTACTTC
abundance: -; d_gene: -; j_gene: TRBJ1-5; v_gene: TRBV7-2; CDR3aa: CASSLEGNSNQPQHF; CDR3nt: TGTGCCAGCAGCTTAGAGGGGAATAGCAATCAGCCCCAGCATTTT
abundance: -; d_gene: TRBD2; j_gene: TRBJ2-1; v_gene: TRBV7-8; CDR3aa: CASSKLTVAGVGYNEQFF; CDR3nt: TGTGCCAGCAGCAAATTGACTGTAGCGGGAGTAGGGTACAATGAGCAGTTCTTC
abundance: -; d_gene: TRBD1; j_gene: TRBJ2-3; v_gene: TRBV12-5; CDR3aa: CASGSGQGPDTQYF; CDR3nt: TGTGCTAGTGGTTCGGGACAGGGCCCAGATACGCAGTATTTT
abundance: -; d_gene: -; j_gene: TRBJ2-7; v_gene: TRBV18; CDR3aa: CASSPPGAGEQYF; CDR3nt: TGTGCCAGCTCACCACCGGGCGCTGGTGAGCAGTACTTC
abundance: -; d_gene: -; j_gene: TRBJ1-1; v_gene: TRBV4-3; CDR3aa: CASSQDGNREEAFF; CDR3nt: TGCGCCAGCAGCCAAGATGGGAACCGGGAAGAAGCTTTCTTT
abundance: -; d_gene: -; j_gene: TRBJ2-7; v_gene: TRBV7-3; CDR3aa: CASSPGLGEQYF; CDR3nt: TGTGCCAGCAGCCCAGGCTTGGGCGAGCAGTACTTC
abundance: -; d_gene: TRBD1; j_gene: TRBJ1-2; v_gene: TRBV29-1; CDR3aa: CSARTGGRGYTF; CDR3nt: TGCAGCGCCCGGACAGGGGGCCGGGGCTACACCTTC
abundance: once; d_gene: TRBD1; j_gene: TRBJ2-2; v_gene: TRBV25-1; CDR3aa: CASSELPQGATGELFF; CDR3nt: TGTGCCAGCAGTGAACTACCTCAGGGGGCCACCGGGGAGCTGTTTTTT
abundance: -; d_gene: TRBD1; j_gene: TRBJ1-2; v_gene: TRBV6-5; CDR3aa: CASSFSGTGNYGYTF; CDR3nt: TGTGCCAGCAGTTTCTCCGGGACAGGCAACTATGGCTACACCTTC
abundance: few; d_gene: TRBD1; j_gene: TRBJ1-2; v_gene: TRBV5-4; CDR3aa: CASSFLGQGAGYTF; CDR3nt: TGTGCCAGCAGCTTTTTGGGACAGGGGGCAGGCTACACCTTC
abundance: -; d_gene: -; j_gene: TRBJ1-2; v_gene: TRBV6-5; CDR3aa: CASSYSRGGTGGYTF; CDR3nt: TGTGCCAGCAGTTACTCGCGGGGGGGGACCGGTGGCTACACCTTC
abundance: once; d_gene: -; j_gene: TRBJ1-5; v_gene: TRBV19; CDR3aa: CASTPQTGSNQPQHF; CDR3nt: TGTGCCAGTACCCCCCAAACGGGAAGCAATCAGCCCCAGCATTTT
abundance: -; d_gene: TRBD2; j_gene: TRBJ2-7; v_gene: TRBV5-1; CDR3aa: CASSSSGRVGEQYF; CDR3nt: TGCGCCAGCAGCTCCAGCGGGAGGGTAGGCGAGCAGTACTTC
abundance: -; d_gene: TRBD1; j_gene: TRBJ1-5; v_gene: TRBV9; CDR3aa: CASSSTGNNQPQHF; CDR3nt: TGTGCCAGCAGCTCGACAGGGAACAATCAGCCCCAGCATTTT
abundance: -; d_gene: -; j_gene: TRBJ2-1; v_gene: TRBV2; CDR3aa: CASSEEASSYNEQFF; CDR3nt: TGTGCCAGCAGTGAAGAAGCATCCTCCTACAATGAGCAGTTCTTC
abundance: -; d_gene: TRBD1; j_gene: TRBJ2-1; v_gene: TRBV19; CDR3aa: CASSINGQGADEQFF; CDR3nt: TGTGCCAGTAGTATCAACGGACAGGGGGCGGATGAGCAGTTCTTC
abundance: -; d_gene: -; j_gene: TRBJ1-1; v_gene: TRBV30; CDR3aa: CASWTGGNTEAFF; CDR3nt: TGTGCCTCGTGGACGGGAGGGAACACTGAAGCTTTCTTT
abundance: -; d_gene: TRBD2; j_gene: TRBJ2-1; v_gene: TRBV28; CDR3aa: CASSPLAGSSYNEQFF; CDR3nt: TGTGCCAGCAGTCCACTAGCGGGGAGCTCCTACAATGAGCAGTTCTTC
abundance: -; d_gene: TRBD1; j_gene: TRBJ2-1; v_gene: TRBV7-3; CDR3aa: CASSPASGGWDEQFF; CDR3nt: TGTGCCAGCAGCCCCGCATCAGGGGGCTGGGATGAGCAGTTCTTC
abundance: -; d_gene: TRBD2; j_gene: TRBJ2-2; v_gene: TRBV24-1; CDR3aa: CATSDPSGTAGELFF; CDR3nt: TGTGCCACCAGTGATCCTAGCGGGACCGCCGGGGAGCTGTTTTTT
abundance: -; d_gene: -; j_gene: TRBJ2-3; v_gene: TRBV24-1; CDR3aa: CATSLESADTQYF; CDR3nt: TGTGCCACCTCTCTTGAGTCCGCAGATACGCAGTATTTT
abundance: -; d_gene: -; j_gene: TRBJ2-1; v_gene: TRBV7-2; CDR3aa: CASSPGSFLYNEQFF; CDR3nt: TGTGCCAGCAGCCCAGGGTCTTTTCTCTACAATGAGCAGTTCTTC
abundance: -; d_gene: TRBD2; j_gene: TRBJ2-7; v_gene: TRBV6-5; CDR3aa: CASKGLATAYEQYF; CDR3nt: TGTGCCAGCAAGGGACTAGCGACTGCCTACGAGCAGTACTTC
abundance: few; d_gene: TRBD2; j_gene: TRBJ2-7; v_gene: TRBV6-4; CDR3aa: CASSDVAGGPEQYF; CDR3nt: TGTGCCAGCAGTGATGTAGCGGGAGGACCCGAGCAGTACTTC
abundance: once; d_gene: TRBD2; j_gene: TRBJ2-1; v_gene: TRBV5-1; CDR3aa: CASSSKFPRTSGRNEQFF; CDR3nt: TGCGCCAGCAGCTCCAAGTTCCCCCGGACTAGCGGGCGAAATGAGCAGTTCTTC
abundance: -; d_gene: -; j_gene: TRBJ2-7; v_gene: TRBV5-6; CDR3aa: CASSLAGDLGEQYF; CDR3nt: TGTGCCAGCAGCTTGGCCGGGGATTTGGGCGAGCAGTACTTC
abundance: -; d_gene: TRBD2; j_gene: TRBJ2-1; v_gene: TRBV6-2/TRBV6-3; CDR3aa: CASSSQREVKNEQFF; CDR3nt: TGTGCCAGCAGTTCCCAGCGGGAGGTGAAAAATGAGCAGTTCTTC
abundance: -; d_gene: -; j_gene: TRBJ2-2; v_gene: TRBV5-6; CDR3aa: CASSLAGSGTGELFF; CDR3nt: TGTGCCAGCAGCTTAGCCGGGTCCGGGACCGGGGAGCTGTTTTTT
abundance: -; d_gene: -; j_gene: TRBJ1-4; v_gene: TRBV18; CDR3aa: CASSPAGRTNEKLFF; CDR3nt: TGTGCCAGCTCACCAGCGGGGAGGACTAATGAAAAACTGTTTTTT
abundance: few; d_gene: -; j_gene: TRBJ2-6; v_gene: TRBV7-2; CDR3aa: CATNRENGANVLTF; CDR3nt: TGTGCCACCAATAGGGAGAATGGGGCCAACGTCCTGACTTTC
abundance: -; d_gene: -; j_gene: TRBJ1-2; v_gene: TRBV27; CDR3aa: CASSGTPYYGYTF; CDR3nt: TGTGCCAGCAGTGGGACTCCGTACTATGGCTACACCTTC
abundance: -; d_gene: -; j_gene: TRBJ2-2; v_gene: TRBV7-9; CDR3aa: CASSLWGGANTGELFF; CDR3nt: TGTGCCAGCAGCTTGTGGGGAGGAGCGAACACCGGGGAGCTGTTTTTT
abundance: -; d_gene: -; j_gene: TRBJ2-7; v_gene: TRBV7-9; CDR3aa: CASSLALGGLDEQYF; CDR3nt: TGTGCCAGCAGCTTAGCTCTTGGGGGACTCGACGAGCAGTACTTC
abundance: -; d_gene: -; j_gene: TRBJ2-7; v_gene: TRBV5-4; CDR3aa: CASSVIGTGNRYEQYF; CDR3nt: TGTGCCAGCAGCGTTATCGGTACAGGGAATCGCTACGAGCAGTACTTC
abundance: -; d_gene: -; j_gene: TRBJ1-5; v_gene: TRBV11-2; CDR3aa: CASSLVSQMKNQPQHF; CDR3nt: TGTGCCAGCAGCTTAGTTTCCCAGATGAAGAATCAGCCCCAGCATTTT
abundance: -; d_gene: -; j_gene: TRBJ1-2; v_gene: TRBV3-1/TRBV3-2; CDR3aa: CASSPSVGGYTF; CDR3nt: TGTGCCAGCAGCCCGTCGGTTGGTGGCTACACCTTC
abundance: -; d_gene: -; j_gene: TRBJ2-7; v_gene: TRBV5-1; CDR3aa: CASSAGQTYEQYF; CDR3nt: TGCGCCAGCAGCGCGGGACAGACCTACGAGCAGTACTTC
abundance: -; d_gene: -; j_gene: TRBJ1-2; v_gene: TRBV28; CDR3aa: CASSRTVPNYGYTF; CDR3nt: TGTGCCAGCAGTCGGACAGTACCTAACTATGGCTACACCTTC
abundance: -; d_gene: -; j_gene: TRBJ1-4; v_gene: TRBV27; CDR3aa: CASSPLGQEGQNEKLFF; CDR3nt: TGTGCCAGCAGTCCCCTAGGCCAGGAGGGCCAAAATGAAAAACTGTTTTTT
abundance: -; d_gene: -; j_gene: TRBJ1-6; v_gene: TRBV18; CDR3aa: CASSPEAWNSPLHF; CDR3nt: TGTGCCAGCTCACCCGAGGCGTGGAATTCACCCCTCCACTTT
abundance: -; d_gene: -; j_gene: TRBJ1-5; v_gene: TRBV6-5; CDR3aa: CASSYSKIGVGQPQHF; CDR3nt: TGTGCCAGCAGTTACTCGAAGATAGGGGTGGGTCAGCCCCAGCATTTT
abundance: few; d_gene: -; j_gene: TRBJ1-5; v_gene: TRBV4-1; CDR3aa: CASSIGGSYNQPQHF; CDR3nt: TGCGCCAGCAGCATCGGGGGATCCTACAATCAGCCCCAGCATTTT
abundance: -; d_gene: -; j_gene: TRBJ2-1; v_gene: TRBV11-2; CDR3aa: CASSPPGDNEQFF; CDR3nt: TGTGCCAGCAGCCCGCCCGGAGACAATGAGCAGTTCTTC
abundance: -; d_gene: TRBD1; j_gene: TRBJ2-7; v_gene: TRBV28; CDR3aa: CASSLLGQGSEQYF; CDR3nt: TGTGCCAGCAGTTTACTGGGACAGGGTTCTGAGCAGTACTTC
abundance: -; d_gene: -; j_gene: TRBJ1-5; v_gene: TRBV7-2; CDR3aa: CASSSSVGRAGDQPQHF; CDR3nt: TGTGCCAGCAGCTCGTCGGTTGGGCGGGCTGGGGATCAGCCCCAGCATTTT
abundance: -; d_gene: -; j_gene: TRBJ1-2; v_gene: TRBV5-8; CDR3aa: CASSLGGVYGYTF; CDR3nt: TGTGCCAGCAGCTTGGGGGGGGTGTATGGCTACACCTTC
abundance: -; d_gene: TRBD1; j_gene: TRBJ1-1; v_gene: TRBV28; CDR3aa: CASSFRGQGGTEAFF; CDR3nt: TGTGCCAGCAGTTTCCGGGGACAGGGGGGCACTGAAGCTTTCTTT
abundance: -; d_gene: TRBD1; j_gene: TRBJ1-5; v_gene: TRBV7-2; CDR3aa: CASSFVQGNQPQHF; CDR3nt: TGTGCCAGCAGCTTTGTACAGGGGAATCAGCCCCAGCATTTT
abundance: -; d_gene: -; j_gene: TRBJ1-4; v_gene: TRBV15; CDR3aa: CATSRDRVGEKLFF; CDR3nt: TGTGCCACCAGCAGAGACAGGGTGGGGGAAAAACTGTTTTTT
abundance: -; d_gene: TRBD2; j_gene: TRBJ2-3; v_gene: TRBV14; CDR3aa: CASSRPGLAGVDTQYF; CDR3nt: TGTGCCAGCAGCCGCCCGGGACTAGCGGGAGTAGATACGCAGTATTTT
abundance: -; d_gene: -; j_gene: TRBJ2-7; v_gene: TRBV21-1; CDR3aa: CASSPGLPYEQYF; CDR3nt: TGTGCCAGCAGCCCAGGGTTACCCTACGAGCAGTACTTC